Presented here are 16 T cell receptor beta chains from one specimen sequenced in a study of radiation and T cells in renal cell carcinoma. Sequenced by immunoSEQ multiplex PCR; TCRdb stores in-frame clones only, minus some. The sample includes roughly 49,000 clones, around three quarters seen only once; the top ten take 25% to 35%. Time point in this sample: blood 2 weeks post-SBRT. Treatment meaning: 15 Gy SBRT to primary tumor, nephrectomy 4 weeks later. Source: blood, taken from a patient whose treatment included radiotherapy and nephrectomy. Receptors originate from a woman in her 70s with renal cell carcinoma.

This chain connects TRBV12-5 to TRBJ2-5; possible D gene TRBD2, 6 bases. The germline V and J ends were trimmed by 0 bases and 7 bases, with 18 bases remaining between them. The CDR3 is 16 residues long. Germline V gene data show CDR1 as LGHNT and CDR2 as FRNRAP. CDR3 coding DNA: TGTGCTAGTGGTTTGGTACGCGGGGCTAACCTGGGGACCCAGTACTTC. The encoded protein is CASGLVRGANLGTQYF.

The chain couples TRBV2 to TRBJ2-1; 7 bases match TRBD1. This CDR3 is 12 amino acids long. V lost 6 bases, J lost 6 bases, and 2 bases stayed unmatched. CDR1 is SNHLY and CDR2 is FYNNEI in the germline V gene. In nucleotides, the CDR3 is TGTGCCAGCAGGGGACAGAGCAATGAGCAGTTCTTC. Amino acid sequence: CASRGQSNEQFF.

The V and J genes are TRBV6-5 and TRBJ1-1; D remains unclear. Trimming pared 6 bases from V and 11 bases from J, leaving 19 bases between. The germline CDR1 and CDR2 sequences are MNHEY and SVGAGI. There are 13 residues in the CDR3. CDR3 DNA sequence: TGTGCCAGCAGCACCGGGCGAGGCGTGGGCGCTTTCTTT. Its protein product is CASSTGRGVGAFF.

The chain uses TRBV27 and TRBJ1-6, with D unresolved. CDR1 is MNHEY and CDR2 is SMNVEV in the germline V gene (reference sequence). The CDR3 extends over 14 amino acids. V was cut by 2 bases and J by 6 bases, with 8 bases left in between. Here the CDR3 DNA reads TGTGCCAGCAGTTTAGGTGGGAGTAATTCACCCCTCCACTTT. It is translated as CASSLGGSNSPLHF.

The J gene is TRBJ2-3, the V gene TRBV30; a possible D gene is TRBD2 (6 bases). The V and J ends lost 8 bases and 0 bases respectively, with 18 bases between them. CDR3 length: 15 residues. Germline assignment: CDR1 GTSNPN and CDR2 SVGIG (reference sequence). CDR3 residues: CAHSSGSGSTDTQYF. In DNA, the CDR3 is TGTGCCCACTCATCAGGTAGCGGTAGCACAGATACGCAGTATTTT. Full variable domain (remainder filled in from reference TRBV30 and TRBJ2-3): SQTIHQWPATLVQPVGSPLSLECTVEGTSNPNLYWYRQAAGRGLQLLFYSVGIGQISSEVPQNLSASRPQDRQFILSSKKLLLSDSGFYLCAHSSGSGSTDTQYFGPGTRLTVL.

The rearrangement uses TRBV6-5 and TRBJ1-1; 7 positions agree with TRBD1. Germline V gene data show CDR1 as MNHEY and CDR2 as SVGAGI. The CDR3 sequence is 13 residues long. The junction had 4 bases not matched to a gene; V was cut back by 4 bases and J by 5 bases. CDR3 nucleotide sequence: TGTGCCAGCAGTTTCCAGACAGGGACTGAAGCTTTCTTT. Its translation: CASSFQTGTEAFF.

This clone was counted only a few times. The V call is TRBV29-1, the J call TRBJ2-1; perhaps TRBD1 as D (5 bases). Germline-derived CDR1 and CDR2 are SQVTM and ANQGSEA. Trimming removed 6 bases from V and 4 bases from J, with 10 bases in between. The CDR3 length is 12 residues. CDR3 residues: CSVTGDYNEQFF. The CDR3 bases are TGCAGCGTAACAGGCGATTACAATGAGCAGTTCTTC.

J is TRBJ1-1 and V is TRBV4-1; D may be TRBD1 (5 bases). V was trimmed by 2 bases and J by 7 bases, leaving 11 bases between them. The germline CDR1 and CDR2 sequences are MGHRA and YSYEKL. The CDR3 covers 13 residues. CDR3 sequence reads: CASSQFTDSEAFF. In DNA form, the CDR3 reads TGCGCCAGCAGCCAATTCACCGACAGTGAAGCTTTCTTT.

The chain joins TRBV14 to TRBJ2-1; TRBD2 matches at 7 bases. CDR3 size: 18 residues. Germline trimming cut 0 bases from V and 1 base from J; bases unmatched to any gene: 9. The germline gives CDR1 SGHDN, CDR2 FVKESK. The CDR3 here is CASSQEESSSGSYNEQFF. As DNA, the CDR3 is TGTGCCAGCAGCCAAGAAGAGAGTTCTAGCGGTTCCTACAATGAGCAGTTCTTC.

J is TRBJ2-3 and V is TRBV29-1, with D tentatively TRBD1 (6 bases). V was trimmed by 7 bases and J by 2 bases, leaving 19 bases between them. Germline CDR1 is SQVTM and CDR2 is ANQGSEA. The CDR3 runs 15 residues. DNA of the CDR3: TGCAGCGCCCGAGGGGGATTCAGTTTCACAGATACGCAGTATTTT. Its protein product is CSARGGFSFTDTQYF.

CDR3 sequence: CASSQGEENTQYF. The CDR3 DNA sequence: TGTGCCAGCAGCCAGGGGGAAGAAAATACGCAGTATTTT. The rearrangement links TRBV9 to TRBJ2-3; 7 bases agree with TRBD1. V gave up 4 bases and J gave up 7 bases; unmatched junction bases: 6. CDR1 and CDR2 (germline): SGDLS, YYNGEE. The CDR3 contains 13 residues.

This clone was recorded only once. The chain is built from TRBV2 and TRBJ2-1; possible D gene TRBD2, 6 bases. The CDR3 length is 14 residues. V lost 6 bases and J lost 0, with 9 bases in between. Looked up from germline, CDR1 is SNHLY and CDR2 is FYNNEI. The CDR3 protein is CASRRGSSYNEQFF. The CDR3 bases are TGTGCCAGCAGACGGGGGTCCTCCTACAATGAGCAGTTCTTC. Full variable domain (outside the CDR3, taken from reference TRBV2 and TRBJ2-1): EPEVTQTPSHQVTQMGQEVILRCVPISNHLYFYWYRQILGQKVEFLVSFYNNEISEKSEIFDDQFSVERPDGSNFTLKIRSTKLEDSAMYFCASRRGSSYNEQFFGPGTRLTVL.

The rearrangement uses TRBV18 and TRBJ2-1; D unresolved. This CDR3 has 14 residues. Germline lookup yields CDR1 KGHSH and CDR2 LQKENI. Between the trimmed V and J ends, which lost 1 base and 4 bases, there was a span of 8 bases. Written as DNA, the CDR3 is TGTGCCAGCTCACCACGGGCGGAATACAATGAGCAGTTCTTC. It specifies CASSPRAEYNEQFF.

The rearrangement joins TRBV30 to TRBJ2-2; 11 nucleotides line up with TRBD2. Unmatched junction bases numbered 8, after V lost 2 bases and J lost 3 bases. The germline V gene has CDR1 GTSNPN and CDR2 SVGIG (reference sequence). The CDR3 runs to 17 residues. CDR3 region: CAWSPTSGGRYTGELFF. DNA of the CDR3: TGTGCCTGGAGTCCCACTAGCGGGGGACGGTACACCGGGGAGCTGTTTTTT. Full variable domain (rest looked up from reference TRBV30 and TRBJ2-2): SQTIHQWPATLVQPVGSPLSLECTVEGTSNPNLYWYRQAAGRGLQLLFYSVGIGQISSEVPQNLSASRPQDRQFILSSKKLLLSDSGFYLCAWSPTSGGRYTGELFFGEGSRLTVL.

This clone was recorded only once. The chain uses TRBV7-9 and TRBJ2-5, with D perhaps matching TRBD2 (6 bases). Between the trimmed V and J ends, which lost 5 bases and 5 bases, there was a span of 27 bases. Germline assignment: CDR1 SEHNR and CDR2 FQNEAQ (reference sequence). The CDR3 has 18 amino acids. CDR3 coding DNA: TGTGCCAGCAGCAAACTATCCGGGACTTCTGTTAGAGGGGAGACCCAGTACTTC. This gives the protein CASSKLSGTSVRGETQYF.

This chain uses TRBV10-3 with TRBJ2-5, with TRBD2 matching over 15 bases. The CDR3 is 16 amino acids. CDR1 is ENHRY, CDR2 SYGVKD, per germline. V lost 4 bases to trimming and J lost 5 bases; unmatched junction nucleotides: 5. The CDR3 is CAISGGTSGGRETQYF. The CDR3 nucleotides are TGTGCCATCAGTGGAGGGACTAGCGGGGGGAGGGAGACCCAGTACTTC.